This is a list of T cell receptor beta chains from one sample in a study of technical replicates of blood from a handful of donors. Clones were sequenced by immunoSEQ multiplex PCR, and TCRdb holds only the in-frame ones, with some missing. The data contain about 81,000 clones, less than 95% of them singletons. Sequencing used T cells isolated from PBMCs. The receptors were gathered from a human donor in good health. Both conserved end residues are part of each CDR3. Each record gives: clone size, D gene, V gene, J gene, CDR3 protein, CDR3 DNA. D genes are given only for firm matches. Rows give clone size only sometimes, using once, few, many, or a class for an expanded clone.

>NA|NA|TRBV2|TRBJ1-4
CASISQGSEKLFF
TGTGCCAGCATCAGTCAGGGTTCTGAAAAACTGTTTTTT
>NA|NA|TRBV19|TRBJ1-2
CASTPGGQRVNGYTF
TGTGCCAGTACCCCCGGAGGGCAAAGGGTGAATGGCTACACCTTC
>NA|NA|TRBV7-9|TRBJ2-5
CASRELGAETQYF
TGTGCCAGCAGGGAGCTCGGAGCAGAGACCCAGTACTTC
>NA|TRBD1|TRBV6-1|TRBJ1-2
CASRPGQGSYGYTF
TGTGCCAGCAGGCCGGGACAGGGTAGCTATGGCTACACCTTC
>NA|TRBD2|TRBV7-9|TRBJ2-7
CASSLHVAGVNEQYF
TGTGCCAGCAGCTTACATGTAGCGGGAGTCAACGAGCAGTACTTC
>NA|NA|TRBV19|TRBJ1-1
CACGEGPSEAFF
TGTGCCTGTGGGGAGGGACCATCTGAAGCTTTCTTT
>NA|TRBD2|TRBV12-5|TRBJ2-3
CASASGIAGGREDTQYF
TGTGCTAGTGCAAGTGGAATAGCGGGGGGACGGGAAGATACGCAGTATTTT
>NA|NA|TRBV6-1|TRBJ1-4
CASSWSSVNEKLFF
TGTGCCAGCAGTTGGAGCAGCGTTAATGAAAAACTGTTTTTT
>NA|NA|TRBV15|TRBJ2-2
CATSRGLSTGELFF
TGTGCCACCAGCAGAGGACTTAGCACCGGGGAGCTGTTTTTT
>NA|NA|TRBV7-8|TRBJ1-5
CASSLDTGNQHF
TGTGCCAGCAGCTTAGATACAGGAAACCAGCATTTT
>NA|NA|TRBV7-2|TRBJ1-2
CASSPRQLSGALLYGYTF
TGTGCCAGCAGCCCACGTCAACTTAGCGGGGCCCTACTCTACGGCTACACCTTC
>once|NA|TRBV19|TRBJ1-2
CASRHDRNYGYTF
TGTGCCAGTAGACACGACAGGAACTATGGCTACACCTTC
>NA|NA|TRBV2|TRBJ2-5
CASIRALWETQYF
TGTGCCAGCATCAGGGCGTTGTGGGAGACCCAGTACTTC
>NA|NA|TRBV19|TRBJ2-7
CASSMQGLRYEQYF
TGTGCCAGTAGTATGCAGGGGCTTCGCTACGAGCAGTACTTC
>NA|NA|TRBV7-3|TRBJ2-7
CASSLAPKGVPYEQYF
TGTGCCAGCAGCCTTGCCCCCAAGGGGGTACCCTACGAGCAGTACTTC
>NA|TRBD1|TRBV6-1|TRBJ1-3
CASTAGTAINTIYF
TGTGCCAGCACCGCTGGGACAGCTATAAACACCATATATTTT
>NA|TRBD2|TRBV28|TRBJ2-1
CASSFQPSGPDEQFF
TGTGCCAGCAGTTTTCAGCCTAGCGGGCCAGATGAGCAGTTCTTC
>NA|TRBD2|TRBV28|TRBJ2-7
CASKLAGETYEQYF
TGTGCCAGCAAGCTAGCGGGAGAGACTTACGAGCAGTACTTC
>NA|NA|TRBV18|TRBJ1-1
CASFVAGTLTNTEAFF
TGTGCCAGCTTCGTCGCCGGGACACTAACGAACACTGAAGCTTTCTTT
>NA|NA|TRBV2|TRBJ2-7
CASSEYLSYEQYF
TGTGCCAGCAGTGAATACCTATCCTACGAGCAGTACTTC
>NA|TRBD2|TRBV11-3|TRBJ2-7
CASSLGTSGGLYEQYF
TGTGCCAGCAGCCTCGGGACTAGCGGGGGACTCTACGAGCAGTACTTC
>NA|NA|TRBV30|TRBJ1-3
CAWKQISGNTIYF
TGTGCCTGGAAACAGATCTCTGGAAACACCATATATTTT
>NA|TRBD2|TRBV5-1|TRBJ2-3
CASSGPSGSEDTQYF
TGCGCCAGCAGCGGTCCTAGCGGGTCGGAGGATACGCAGTATTTT
>NA|TRBD2|TRBV28|TRBJ2-5
CASSRLGGSTETQYF
TGTGCCAGCAGCCGTCTAGGCGGGAGTACGGAGACCCAGTACTTC
>NA|TRBD2|TRBV18|TRBJ2-3
CASSPQLIGRRGAADTQYF
TGTGCCAGCTCACCACAATTAATCGGCCGGCGGGGGGCCGCAGATACGCAGTATTTT
>NA|NA|TRBV30|TRBJ1-5
CAWSRRGGNQPQHF
TGTGCCTGGAGCAGGAGGGGCGGCAATCAGCCCCAGCATTTT
>NA|NA|TRBV21-1|TRBJ2-2
CASTSPGELFF
TGTGCCAGCACGAGTCCCGGGGAGCTGTTTTTT
>NA|TRBD1|TRBV7-8|TRBJ1-2
CASSIDRDGYTF
TGTGCCAGCAGCATCGACAGGGATGGCTACACCTTC
>few|NA|TRBV5-6|TRBJ1-3
CASSLQGPAGNTIYF
TGTGCCAGCAGCTTACAGGGACCCGCTGGAAACACCATATATTTT
>NA|NA|TRBV10-2|TRBJ1-1
CASSGGNTEAFF
TGCGCCAGCAGTGGCGGAAACACTGAAGCTTTCTTT
>NA|TRBD1|TRBV5-1|TRBJ2-4
CASSFLGYSRQGDIQYF
TGCGCCAGCAGCTTCCTAGGGTATTCACGTCAGGGGGACATTCAGTACTTC
>once|NA|TRBV6-4|TRBJ2-3
CASAISDTDTQYF
TGTGCCAGCGCAATTAGCGACACAGATACGCAGTATTTT
>NA|TRBD1|TRBV10-1|TRBJ2-5
CASSPTAVGQGRETQYF
TGCGCCAGCAGTCCCACAGCAGTGGGACAGGGGCGTGAGACCCAGTACTTC
>NA|NA|TRBV11-2|TRBJ1-3
CASSLYRDLSGNTIYF
TGTGCCAGCAGCTTGTACAGGGATCTCTCTGGAAACACCATATATTTT
>NA|NA|TRBV7-9|TRBJ2-2
CASSLFGPHTGELFF
TGTGCCAGCAGCTTATTTGGCCCACACACCGGGGAGCTGTTTTTT
>NA|NA|TRBV19|TRBJ2-7
CASSPLMEPYEQYF
TGTGCCAGTAGTCCCCTGATGGAGCCCTACGAGCAGTACTTC
>NA|NA|TRBV6-5|TRBJ2-3
CASSYGGQRTDTQYF
TGTGCCAGCAGTTACGGCGGACAACGCACAGATACGCAGTATTTT
>NA|TRBD2|TRBV27|TRBJ2-4
CASSPFSSGVKNIQYF
TGTGCCAGCAGTCCATTCAGTAGCGGGGTCAAAAACATTCAGTACTTC
>NA|TRBD1|TRBV18|TRBJ2-1
CASSPLNTGARNNEQFF
TGTGCCAGCTCACCACTCAATACAGGGGCGAGAAACAATGAGCAGTTCTTC
>NA|NA|TRBV19|TRBJ1-4
CATLGATNEKLFF
TGTGCCACTTTAGGGGCAACTAATGAAAAACTGTTTTTT
>NA|NA|TRBV18|TRBJ1-5
CASSFGGTGSSNQPQHF
TGTGCCAGCTCCTTCGGTGGTACAGGGTCGAGCAATCAGCCCCAGCATTTT